This passage covers 30 T cell receptor beta chains from one sample sequenced in a study of control samples from healthy donors and cancer patients. Profiling relied on immunoSEQ multiplex PCR, and the TCRdb table lists in-frame clones only, not all of them. The data hold about 160,000 clones, with around 95% observed a single time. The material sequenced was blood. The receptors here all came from a woman aged 40-49 years in good health.

This sequence joins TRBV15 and TRBJ2-7, with TRBD1 as a possible D gene (6 bases). CDR3 length: 14 residues. Germline-derived CDR1 and CDR2 are LNHNV and YYDKDF (reference sequence). Trimming pared 1 base from V and 1 base from J, leaving 8 bases between. For the CDR3, the DNA is TGTGCCACCAGCAGAGGTAGGGGGTCCTACGAGCAGTACTTC. This encodes CATSRGRGSYEQYF.

This chain connects TRBV27 to TRBJ1-4; a weak D match, TRBD1 (6 bases). The V and J ends lost 5 bases and 8 bases respectively, with 21 bases between them. Germline CDR1 reads MNHEY; CDR2 reads SMNVEV (reference sequence). CDR3 size: 16 residues. CDR3 amino acids: CASSRPSGVVIEKLFF. The CDR3 region has the DNA TGTGCCAGCAGTCGTCCTTCAGGGGTCGTAATCGAAAAACTGTTTTTT.

Regarding this clone: One junction end does not reproduce the germline sequence, and a read error may be involved. Other DNA sequences in the same sample also yield this CDR3. The gene calls are TRBV7-9 and TRBJ2-7; 9 bases agree with TRBD2. This CDR3 contains 15 residues. Germline lookup yields CDR1 SEHNR and CDR2 FQNEAQ (reference sequence). The CDR3 is CASSLAAGGSYEQYF. Written as DNA, the CDR3 is TGTGCCAGCAGCTTAGCGGCGGGAGGGTCCTACGAGCAGTACTTT.

This rearrangement joins TRBV7-9 to TRBJ1-1; 7 bases are shared with TRBD1. CDR3 length: 16 amino acids. Germline V gene data show CDR1 as SEHNR and CDR2 as FQNEAQ (reference sequence). Trimming cost V 2 bases and J 0 bases; bases outside gene matches: 6. The CDR3, as DNA: TGTGCCAGCAGCTTACCCAAGGGACAGCTGAACACTGAAGCTTTCTTT. Encoded protein: CASSLPKGQLNTEAFF.

This clone was recorded once. This chain uses TRBV29-1 with TRBJ2-3; tentatively, D is TRBD1 (6 bases). The V and J ends lost 5 bases and 2 bases respectively, with 14 bases between them. CDR1 SQVTM and CDR2 ANQGSEA come from the germline V gene. The CDR3 contains 14 residues. Here the CDR3 reads CSVSGQPFTDTQYF. The DNA of the CDR3 is TGCAGCGTTTCCGGACAGCCGTTCACAGATACGCAGTATTTT.

This clone was counted a single time. V gene TRBV7-2 combines with J gene TRBJ1-5, with TRBD1 as a possible D gene (5 bases). CDR3 length: 16 amino acids. The germline gives CDR1 SGHTA, CDR2 FQGNSA. With 1 base removed from V and 4 bases from J, the gap between germline ends came to 14 bases. The CDR3 spells CASSLGGSSGNQPQHF. The CDR3, as DNA: TGTGCCAGCAGCTTAGGGGGGTCCTCGGGAAATCAGCCCCAGCATTTT.

This chain links TRBV4-1 with TRBJ1-1; TRBD1 might be the D (6 bases). CDR3 length: 15 residues. Trimming pared 3 bases from V and 3 bases from J, leaving 14 bases between. In germline, CDR1 is MGHRA, CDR2 YSYEKL. The CDR3 sequence: CASSHRGGSHTEAFF. In DNA form, the CDR3 reads TGCGCCAGCAGCCATCGGGGGGGCTCCCACACTGAAGCTTTCTTT.

The rearrangement joins TRBV5-1 to TRBJ2-1; 9 bases align to TRBD2. V trimming: 0 bases; J trimming: 3 bases; junction bases outside the gene matches: 7. Per germline, CDR1 SGHRS and CDR2 YFSETQ. The CDR3 contains 17 residues. The CDR3 DNA sequence: TGCGCCAGCAGCTTGGACCCCGGGACTAGCATCTACAATGAGCAGTTCTTC. This sequence encodes CASSLDPGTSIYNEQFF.

The rearrangement links TRBV27 to TRBJ1-2; D not certain. The CDR3 loop spans 14 amino acids. CDR1 is MNHEY and CDR2 is SMNVEV in the germline V gene (reference sequence). With 6 bases removed from V and 4 bases from J, the gap between germline ends came to 15 bases. The CDR3 nucleotides read TGTGCCAGCAGCCCCGGCGGGTCTGGCTATGGCTACACCTTC. This gives the protein CASSPGGSGYGYTF.

The chain uses TRBV19 and TRBJ1-1; TRBD1 matches at 10 bases. CDR1 is LNHDA, CDR2 SQIVND, per germline (reference sequence). Trimming removed 6 bases from V and 4 bases from J; junction bases left unmatched: 8. This CDR3 has 15 amino acids. In DNA form, the CDR3 reads TGTGCCAGTAGCAGAGGGGACAGGGGAGCCACTGAAGCTTTCTTT. Its translation is CASSRGDRGATEAFF.

V usage is TRBV9 and J usage is TRBJ2-1, with D perhaps matching TRBD2 (5 bases). This CDR3 comprises 15 residues. V lost 4 bases to trimming and J lost 2 bases, with 13 bases between them. Germline-derived CDR1 and CDR2 are SGDLS and YYNGEE. CDR3 amino acids: CASSPNTGTYNEQFF. CDR3 in DNA: TGTGCCAGCAGCCCGAACACGGGGACCTACAATGAGCAGTTCTTC.

The chain combines TRBV5-1 with TRBJ2-1; TRBD2 aligns across 9 bases. The CDR3 contains 15 residues. From germline, CDR1 is SGHRS and CDR2 YFSETQ. Germline trimming cut 5 bases from V and 8 bases from J; bases unmatched to any gene: 11. Here the CDR3 DNA reads TGCGCCAGCAGGGCTCTGGCGGGAGGGTGGGATGAGCAGTTCTTC. Amino acids: CASRALAGGWDEQFF.

The chain is built from TRBV2 and TRBJ2-1, with unresolved D. Trimming removed 6 bases from V and 0 bases from J, with 12 bases in between. There are 15 residues in the CDR3. Germline V CDR1 and CDR2: SNHLY, FYNNEI. The DNA of the CDR3 is TGTGCCAGCAGCCCCTTTTCAACCTCCTACAATGAGCAGTTCTTC. The encoded protein is CASSPFSTSYNEQFF.

The V and J genes are TRBV11-2 and TRBJ1-2, with TRBD1 as a possible D gene (5 bases). There are 14 residues in the CDR3. The V end lost 0 bases, the J end lost 4 bases, and 9 bases lay between the germline ends. Germline loops: CDR1 SGHAT, CDR2 FQNNGV. The CDR3 bases are TGTGCCAGCAGCTTAGATGGGGCAAGCTATGGCTACACCTTC. Amino acids: CASSLDGASYGYTF.

The chain recombines TRBV11-1 with TRBJ2-2, with 8 bases that match TRBD1. Germline CDR1 is SGHAT and CDR2 is FQDESV (reference sequence). The CDR3 extends over 14 amino acids. V was pared by 3 bases and J by 4 bases, with 1 base of the junction left unmatched. This chain's CDR3 is CASSLTGVTGELFF. In DNA form, the CDR3 reads TGTGCCAGCAGCTTGACAGGGGTCACCGGGGAGCTGTTTTTT.

The J gene is TRBJ1-1, the V gene TRBV6-1; D possibly corresponds to TRBD1 (5 bases). The germline gives CDR1 MNHNS, CDR2 SASEGT. The V end lost 2 bases, the J end lost 1 base, and 14 bases lay between the germline ends. The CDR3 length is 16 residues. The CDR3 nucleotides are TGTGCCAGCAGTGAACGACGCGGGGGGACGAACACTGAAGCTTTCTTT. Translating it yields CASSERRGGTNTEAFF.

The CDR3 nucleotides are TGTGCCAGCAGCTCGGGAGGATGGAACACTGAAGCTTTCTTT. As protein: CASSSGGWNTEAFF. This chain joins TRBV7-2 and TRBJ1-1; D not certain. Germline V gives CDR1 SGHTA, CDR2 FQGNSA. V gave up 4 bases and J gave up 1 base, with 10 bases separating them. The CDR3 extends over 14 amino acids.

CDR3 in amino acids: CASSYSGRGSTDTQYF. The CDR3 DNA reads as TGTGCCAGCAGTTACTCGGGGCGGGGCAGCACAGATACGCAGTATTTT. The chain uses TRBV6-6 and TRBJ2-3, with D tentatively TRBD2 (6 bases). Per germline, CDR1 MNHNY and CDR2 SVGAGI (reference sequence). The CDR3 runs 16 residues. Trimming left V 0 bases short and J 0 bases short, with 10 bases between.

J is TRBJ2-7 and V is TRBV12-3 or TRBV12-4; D call uncertain. Between the trimmed V and J ends, which lost 8 bases and 5 bases, there was a span of 10 bases. This CDR3 comprises 11 residues. CDR3 loop: CASSLYHEQYF. The CDR3 region has the DNA TGTGCCAGCTCCCTTTACCACGAGCAGTACTTC.

The chain carries TRBV19 and TRBJ1-1, with D tentatively TRBD1 (6 bases). V was pared by 6 bases and J by 5 bases, with 16 bases between. Per the germline V gene, CDR1 is LNHDA and CDR2 is SQIVND (reference sequence). The CDR3 runs 14 residues. As DNA, the CDR3 is TGTGCCAGTAGGGGGGACATCTTGGGGACTGAAGCTTTCTTT. This sequence encodes CASRGDILGTEAFF.

The gene calls are TRBV6-6 and TRBJ2-5; TRBD1 aligns across 7 bases. The CDR3 covers 13 residues. Germline lookup yields CDR1 MNHNY and CDR2 SVGAGI (reference sequence). Losses at the gene ends were 6 bases for V and 5 bases for J; bases not matched to a gene: 6. As DNA, the CDR3 is TGTGCCAGCAGCTTTACAGGGGTGGAGACCCAGTACTTC. Translated, it gives CASSFTGVETQYF.

The chain is built from TRBV30 and TRBJ2-7; TRBD1 might be the D (5 bases). Germline values: CDR1 GTSNPN, CDR2 SVGIG (reference sequence). The length of the CDR3 is 11 residues. Trimming took off 5 bases at V and 2 bases at J, with 7 bases between the two ends. The CDR3 protein is CAWDRTYEQYF. The CDR3 DNA is TGTGCCTGGGACAGAACCTACGAGCAGTACTTC.

The V gene is TRBV5-5, the J gene TRBJ1-4; 9 nucleotides agree with TRBD1. Germline CDR1 SGHKS, CDR2 YYEKEE (reference sequence). The V and J ends lost 4 bases and 0 bases, in that order; junction bases with no gene match: 16. CDR3 length: 20 amino acids. The CDR3 bases are TGTGCCAGCAGCCGGGGAGGTCGGGACAGGGCTTTTGCAACTAATGAAAAACTGTTTTTT. It specifies CASSRGGRDRAFATNEKLFF.

This chain joins TRBV19 and TRBJ2-7; 7 nucleotides align to TRBD1. Trimming cost V 4 bases and J 4 bases; bases outside gene matches: 4. Germline CDR1 LNHDA, CDR2 SQIVND (reference sequence). The CDR3 has 13 amino acids. The CDR3 sequence: CASSRQGRYEQYF. CDR3 sequence (DNA): TGTGCCAGTAGTAGACAGGGCCGATACGAGCAGTACTTC.

V usage is TRBV11-2 and J usage is TRBJ1-4, with D possibly being TRBD1 (6 bases). The CDR3 is made up of 16 amino acids. Germline V gene lookup returns CDR1 SGHAT and CDR2 FQNNGV. V lost 1 base and J 0 bases, leaving 9 bases between the germline ends. The CDR3 DNA reads TGTGCCAGCAGCTTAGTCACAGGGACAACTAATGAAAAACTGTTTTTT. Translation gives CASSLVTGTTNEKLFF.

This clone was observed once. The genes are TRBV9 and TRBJ2-1; 9 bases agree with TRBD1. The CDR3 loop spans 15 amino acids. Germline V gene sequence: CDR1 SGDLS, CDR2 YYNGEE. The J segment lost 7 bases and the V segment lost 1 base, leaving 6 bases of the junction unmatched. In DNA form, the CDR3 reads TGTGCCAGCAGCGTATCCGGGACAGGGCCTAATGAGCAGTTCTTC. This encodes CASSVSGTGPNEQFF.

The chain recombines TRBV11-2 with TRBJ1-1; D remains unclear. V lost 5 bases and J 4 bases, leaving 11 bases between the germline ends. The CDR3 covers 13 residues. Germline V gives CDR1 SGHAT, CDR2 FQNNGV. The DNA for the CDR3 is TGTGCCAGCAGCCCCCCTCCCGGCACTGAAGCTTTCTTT. Protein product: CASSPPPGTEAFF.

V gene TRBV30 combines with J gene TRBJ1-1; the D gene is possibly TRBD1 (5 bases). This CDR3 spans 11 amino acids. In germline, CDR1 is GTSNPN, CDR2 SVGIG (reference sequence). Between the trimmed V and J ends, which lost 2 bases and 11 bases, there was a span of 12 bases. CDR3 in amino acids: CAWSKGDVAFF. CDR3 DNA: TGTGCCTGGAGTAAAGGGGACGTTGCTTTCTTT.

The CDR3 reads CSASYQGHNEQFF. CDR3 in DNA: TGCAGTGCTAGTTACCAGGGTCACAATGAGCAGTTCTTC. The gene calls are TRBV20-1 and TRBJ2-1; D possibly corresponds to TRBD1 (5 bases). The V and J ends lost 3 bases and 5 bases respectively, with 11 bases between them. CDR1 and CDR2 (germline): DFQATT, SNEGSKA (reference sequence). The CDR3 has 13 residues.

This chain's CDR3 is CASSYRQVASPLHF. The CDR3 nucleotides are TGTGCCAGCAGTTACCGACAGGTGGCTTCACCCCTCCACTTT. V is TRBV6-2 or TRBV6-3 and J is TRBJ1-6; possibly TRBD1 for D (6 bases). The CDR3 sequence is 14 residues long. Trimming cost V 2 bases and J 9 bases, with 11 bases left between them. Germline-derived CDR1 and CDR2 are MNHEY and SVGEGT.